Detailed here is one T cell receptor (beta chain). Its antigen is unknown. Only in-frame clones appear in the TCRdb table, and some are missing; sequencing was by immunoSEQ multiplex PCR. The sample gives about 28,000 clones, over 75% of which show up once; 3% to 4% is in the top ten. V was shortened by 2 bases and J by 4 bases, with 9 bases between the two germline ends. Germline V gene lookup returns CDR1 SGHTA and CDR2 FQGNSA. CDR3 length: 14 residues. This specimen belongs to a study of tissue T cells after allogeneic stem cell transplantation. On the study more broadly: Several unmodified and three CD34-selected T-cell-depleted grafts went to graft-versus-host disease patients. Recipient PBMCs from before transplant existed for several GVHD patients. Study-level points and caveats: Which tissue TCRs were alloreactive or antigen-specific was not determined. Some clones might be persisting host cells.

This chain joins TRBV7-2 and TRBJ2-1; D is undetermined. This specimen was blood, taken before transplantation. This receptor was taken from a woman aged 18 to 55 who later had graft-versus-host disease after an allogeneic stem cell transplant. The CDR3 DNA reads TGTGCCAGCAGCTTATGGACGGATTACAATGAGCAGTTCTTC. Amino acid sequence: CASSLWTDYNEQFF.